The 17 T cell receptor beta chains reported below all come from one sample, sequenced in a study of metastatic and nonmetastatic thyroid tumors. TCRdb re-called clones from the PCR reads using MiXCR. Of 30,000 to 45,000 clones listed, around 27% are singletons. Each patient went into thyroid surgery without having received any treatment. Sequenced sample: blood. These receptors were collected from a male donor with papillary thyroid cancer or a benign thyroid nodule (not recorded which). Some clones in this sample may be carry-over from other donors' samples.

V is TRBV10-2 and J is TRBJ2-7, with unresolved D. CDR3 length equals 12 residues. CDR1 and CDR2 from the germline V gene are WSHSY and SAAADI. V lost 8 bases to trimming and J lost 5 bases, with 13 bases between them. The CDR3 spells CASSIGGNEQYF. CDR3 DNA: TGCGCCAGCTCCATCGGTGGCAACGAGCAGTACTTC.

This clone ranks as medium-sized. The V and J genes are TRBV6-1 and TRBJ2-1; the match to TRBD2 covers 9 bases. From germline, CDR1 is MNHNS and CDR2 SASEGT. This CDR3 is 14 amino acids long. The junction had 6 bases not matched to a gene; V was cut back by 4 bases and J by 8 bases. The CDR3 sequence: CASSARLAVDEQFF. In DNA form, the CDR3 reads TGTGCCAGCAGTGCCCGACTAGCGGTGGATGAGCAGTTCTTC.

By its share, this clone is medium-sized (0.01 to 0.1%). The chain joins TRBV20-1 to TRBJ1-2; 12 bases are a match to TRBD1. The CDR3 runs 16 residues. The germline V gene encodes CDR1 DFQATT and CDR2 SNEGSKA (reference sequence). The V gene end was trimmed by 3 bases and the J gene end by 3 bases; junction bases not matched to a gene: 8. The chain's CDR3 is CSARAGQGALDYGYTF. Written as DNA, the CDR3 is TGCAGTGCTAGGGCGGGACAGGGGGCGCTTGACTATGGCTACACCTTC.

This chain links TRBV7-2 with TRBJ2-7; the match to TRBD1 covers 8 bases. Trimming removed 5 bases from V and 7 bases from J; junction bases left unmatched: 4. Germline CDR1 SGHTA, CDR2 FQGNSA. There are 12 residues in the CDR3. The CDR3: CASSPGQGEQYF. CDR3 DNA sequence: TGTGCCAGCAGCCCAGGACAGGGAGAGCAGTACTTC.

The chain employs TRBV6-1 and TRBJ2-1, with 9 bases lining up with TRBD2. CDR3 length: 13 amino acids. The junction had 5 bases not matched to a gene; V was cut back by 6 bases and J by 8 bases. Germline values: CDR1 MNHNS, CDR2 SASEGT. CDR3 in amino acids: CASRLAGIYEQFF. The CDR3 bases are TGTGCCAGCAGGCTAGCGGGAATCTATGAGCAGTTCTTC.

This rearrangement joins TRBV11-2 to TRBJ2-1; maybe TRBD1 (6 bases). Germline assignment: CDR1 SGHAT and CDR2 FQNNGV. V gave up 6 bases and J gave up 4 bases, with 19 bases separating them. The CDR3 is 16 amino acids. The CDR3 region is CASRRPGRGSYNEQFF. Written as DNA, the CDR3 is TGTGCCAGCAGGAGACCTGGCAGGGGAAGTTACAATGAGCAGTTCTTC. The complete variable domain, with remaining parts taken from reference TRBV11-2 and TRBJ2-1, reads EAGVAQSPRYKIIEKRQSVAFWCNPISGHATLYWYQQILGQGPKLLIQFQNNGVVDDSQLPKDRFSAERLKGVDSTLKIQPAKLEDSAVYLCASRRPGRGSYNEQFFGPGTRLTVL.

The rearrangement links TRBV27 to TRBJ2-2; D ambiguous. CDR1 and CDR2 from the germline V gene are MNHEY and SMNVEV (reference sequence). The CDR3 loop spans 14 amino acids. V lost 4 bases to trimming and J lost 0 bases, with 6 bases between them. The CDR3 spells CASSSAANTGELFF. The CDR3 DNA reads as TGTGCCAGCAGTTCCGCGGCGAACACCGGGGAGCTGTTTTTT.

This chain connects TRBV27 to TRBJ1-1; D ambiguous. Germline-derived CDR1 and CDR2 are MNHEY and SMNVEV (reference sequence). The CDR3 consists of 11 residues. The V gene lost 7 bases and the J gene lost 10 bases, with 13 bases spanning the gap. The CDR3 DNA reads TGTGCCAGCATGACTCGCATGGGAGCTTTCTTT. Amino acids: CASMTRMGAFF.

V gene TRBV15 combines with J gene TRBJ2-7; D may match TRBD1 or TRBD2 (5 bases each). Germline V CDR1 and CDR2: LNHNV, YYDKDF (reference sequence). Trimming took 4 bases from V and 1 from J, leaving 14 bases between them. The CDR3 runs 15 residues. The CDR3 sequence is CATSNLGTISYEQYF. The DNA of the CDR3 is TGTGCCACCAGCAATCTCGGGACGATATCCTACGAGCAGTACTTC. The full variable domain, its missing parts supplied by reference TRBV15 and TRBJ2-7, is DAMVIQNPRYQVTQFGKPVTLSCSQTLNHNVMYWYQQKSSQAPKLLFHYYDKDFNNEADTPDNFQSRRPNTSFCFLDIRSPGLGDTAMYLCATSNLGTISYEQYFGPGTRLTVT.

The chain is built from TRBV20-1 and TRBJ1-6; 7 nucleotides agree with TRBD1. Trimming removed 5 bases from V and 4 bases from J; junction bases left unmatched: 8. The CDR3 consists of 15 residues. The germline V gene encodes CDR1 DFQATT and CDR2 SNEGSKA (reference sequence). The CDR3 region is CSARSGTAYNSPLHF. The CDR3 nucleotides read TGCAGTGCTCGATCCGGGACAGCGTATAATTCACCCCTCCACTTT.

The J gene is TRBJ1-2, the V gene TRBV28; D unresolved. Germline assignment: CDR1 MDHEN and CDR2 SYDVKM. The CDR3 is 13 amino acids. The V end was cut by 5 bases, the J end by 5 bases, with 12 bases between. The CDR3: CASSVGLTYGYTF. The CDR3 nucleotides read TGTGCCAGCAGTGTAGGGCTCACTTATGGCTACACCTTC.

This clone was seen ten or more times. Given a much more abundant clone one base away, this may be a read error. The same CDR3 is also encoded by other DNA sequences in this sample. The chain joins TRBV12-3 or TRBV12-4 to TRBJ1-1; no clear D. The CDR3 runs to 12 residues. As DNA, the CDR3 is TGTGCCAGCAGCGCTCAGTACACCGAAGCTTTCTTT. Its protein product is CASSAQYTEAFF.

The chain links TRBV7-8 to TRBJ2-7; tentatively, D is TRBD2 (5 bases). V lost 5 bases to trimming and J lost 2 bases, with 10 bases between them. Per germline, CDR1 SGHVS and CDR2 FQNEAQ. There are 13 residues in the CDR3. The CDR3 nucleotides are TGTGCCAGCAGCCCCAGCGGCACCTACGAGCAGTACTTC. Encoded protein: CASSPSGTYEQYF.

The V call is TRBV5-1, the J call TRBJ1-1, with a weak D call TRBD1 (5 bases). V was shortened by 4 bases and J by 3 bases, with 10 bases between the two germline ends. The germline V gene has CDR1 SGHRS and CDR2 YFSETQ. The CDR3 covers 13 residues. CDR3 sequence reads: CASSRGQDTEAFF. The CDR3 bases are TGCGCCAGCAGCAGAGGACAAGACACTGAAGCTTTCTTT.

The table lists this clone with a few counts. The chain has TRBV10-3 and TRBJ1-6; 7 nucleotides line up with TRBD1. Germline CDR1 ENHRY, CDR2 SYGVKD. The V gene end was trimmed by 11 bases and the J gene end by 9 bases; junction bases not matched to a gene: 7. This CDR3 is built from 12 residues. Here the CDR3 DNA reads TGTGCCGCCGGGACAGCAACTTCACCCCTCCACTTT. Its protein product is CAAGTATSPLHF.

Details on this clone: One end of the junction varies from germline; a read error may be responsible. The chain carries TRBV3-1 and TRBJ2-3; 13 bases are a match to TRBD2. The CDR3 is 16 amino acids. Germline CDR1 is LGHDT and CDR2 is YNNKEL (reference sequence). The CDR3 sequence: CASGQRTSGSLYTQYF. CDR3 coding DNA: TGTGCCAGCGGCCAACGGACTAGCGGGAGCTTGTATACGCAGTATTTT.

Ten or more counts support this clone. The CDR3 DNA sequence: TGTGCCAGCAGTCCTCGAAGCACCGGGGAGCTGTTTTTT. It specifies CASSPRSTGELFF. The chain combines TRBV27 with TRBJ2-2; no firm D call. CDR1 is MNHEY and CDR2 is SMNVEV in the germline V gene (reference sequence). CDR3 length equals 13 residues. V was shortened by 5 bases and J by 4 bases, with 8 bases between the two germline ends.